This T cell receptor (beta chain) was recovered during a study of blood T cell repertoires in COVID-19. About the study: Material from acute and convalescent COVID-19 was sourced from the United States, Italy and Spain.

Assay used: immunoSEQ multiplex PCR; TCRdb lists only in-frame clones, some missing. The sample includes 200,000 to 250,000 clones, about 82% of them seen just once. The germline V gene encodes CDR1 DFQATT and CDR2 SNEGSKA (reference sequence). This CDR3 region has 11 residues. Patients from Seattle were sampled longitudinally, starting during active infection. This chain links TRBV20-1 with TRBJ2-7, with a weak D call TRBD2 (6 bases). Source material: peripheral blood. This TCR was sampled from a middle-aged man with COVID-19, enrolled during active disease. CDR3 sequence (DNA): TGCAGCCCGATTAGCGGCCACGAGCAGTACTTC. Translated: CSPISGHEQYF.